This T cell receptor (beta chain) was sequenced during a study of blood T cells in healthy people across ages. Study-wide findings and caveats: Greater diversity and more naive CD4+ cells were seen in long-lived donors than in aged donors. Across the age range, TCR beta diversity per million T cells fell in a roughly linear way.

For the second PCR, which ran for 7 to 11 cycles, a sample-barcoded 5' primer and a J-beta primer mix were used. One entry per CDR3 protein, called by TCRdb with MiXCR from the 5' RACE reads. The table records more than 1,000,000 distinct CDR3 sequences, roughly a quarter of them present only once. Donor samples were obtained from healthy Caucasian individuals from Russia, aged 6 to 90. The germline V gene has CDR1 SGHTA and CDR2 FQGNSA. V lost 2 bases and J lost 8, with 12 bases in between. This CDR3 has 14 amino acids. As concerns this clonotype: Its antigen is still unknown.

These same records also appear under a second study, on T cells of mothers and their children. From that report: All donors were healthy and Caucasian; they were a few mothers and their six children.

The TCR originated in a girl aged 2 to 9 in good health. The V and J genes are TRBV7-2 and TRBJ1-4; D is undetermined. Sequencing used blood. The CDR3 sequence: CASSLRVQSEKLFF. In nucleotides, the CDR3 is TGTGCCAGCAGCTTAAGGGTACAGTCCGAAAAACTGTTTTTT.